This T cell receptor (beta chain) was obtained from a study of lymphopenia after photon versus proton radiotherapy (dated by TCRdb to about 2019). With regard to the full study: The immunological effects of photon versus proton radiation therapy were compared in patients with gastrointestinal tumors who developed high-grade lymphopenia. The cohort comprised roughly 20 patients with gastrointestinal tumors who received either photon or proton therapy and then developed lymphopenia. The study was designed to characterize how the impact on the immune system differs between the two radiation modalities.

The germline V gene (reference sequence) gives CDR1 as LNHDA and CDR2 as SQIVND. Counted from cysteine to phenylalanine, this CDR3 has 12 amino acids. This entry keeps only the CDR3 DNA: 36 bases, framed from base 1. V loses 8 bases of germline sequence and J loses 3 bases, and the interval between the two ends is 10 bases. The paper as a whole reports these results and caveats: The survival association was examined only in patients who died, and the authors described better survival with proton therapy as a possibility, not as a demonstrated result. Once the lymphocyte count had reached its nadir, the repertoires of photon-treated patients showed oligoclonal expansion, particularly of CD8+ Temra cells, and this expansion drove the decline in diversity. Across the cohort, among patients who died, a greater drop in TCR diversity after the nadir was inversely correlated with overall survival time. During treatment, patients who received proton therapy stayed relatively stable, whereas patients who received photon therapy lost naive T cells and TCR diversity and gained effector/memory populations.

Comment on this clone: The specificity of this receptor is unknown. No clone much larger than this one lies a single base away; base qualities are absent.

The library was obtained by the immunoSEQ multiplex PCR assay. T cell repertoires were profiled by deep sequencing of rearranged TCR beta loci, alongside multiparametric flow cytometry. TCRdb re-hosts the immuneACCESS table, in-frame sequences only. Its copies lack some clones; in the studies checked, an unresolved V gene accounts for under half of them, and the cause for the rest is not known. The sample has 65,000 to 85,000 clones on record, 85% to 95% of them singletons. The ten most abundant clones make up about 2% of the sample. The V and J segments used are TRBV19 and TRBJ1-2, and perhaps TRBD1 as D gene, on 6 matching bases. This clonotype was obtained from a woman aged 40 to 49 with cholangiocarcinoma. Material: peripheral blood, obtained from a patient treated with photon-based radiotherapy. The DNA sequence is given as TGTGCCAGTTCGGACAGATACTATGGCTACACCTTC. Its amino acids are CASSDRYYGYTF.